Listed here is a single T cell receptor (beta chain). The record originates from a study of T cell changes during pregnancy in multiple sclerosis. TCRdb's copy holds only in-frame clones and misses some; the assay was immunoSEQ multiplex PCR. The sample consists of roughly 69,000 clones, 92% of them appearing once. The germline V gene has CDR1 LNHNV and CDR2 YYDKDF (reference sequence). The CDR3 covers 13 residues. The V gene lost 11 bases and the J gene lost 3 bases, with 15 bases spanning the gap. The TCR was taken from a female donor with multiple sclerosis, enrolled in a pregnancy study. The V gene is TRBV15, the J gene TRBJ2-3; D is unclear. The starting material was peripheral blood, obtained after pregnancy. The CDR3 coding sequence is TGTGCCCCGCAAGCGTGGCGAACAGATACGCAGTATTTT. It translates to CAPQAWRTDTQYF.